A single sample gave rise to the 16 T cell receptor beta chains below, sequenced in a study of cytomegalovirus exposure and HLA in healthy donors. With 60 Vbeta and 13 Jbeta primers, the PCR was carried out. Sequenced by immunoSEQ multiplex PCR; TCRdb stores in-frame clones only, minus some. The top ten clones hold about 1.2% of a sample with about 190,000 clones, about 89% of them seen once. Material for sequencing was PBMCs. These receptors were collected from a man in his thirties or forties in good health and CMV-seronegative.

This chain connects TRBV5-5 to TRBJ2-7; the match to TRBD1 covers 11 bases. The CDR3 has 14 amino acids. The germline CDR1 and CDR2 sequences are SGHKS and YYEKEE (reference sequence). The ends lost 4 bases at V and 6 bases at J; junction bases unmatched: 6. CDR3 region: CASSRTGGLPEQYF. In nucleotides, the CDR3 is TGTGCCAGCAGCCGGACAGGGGGCCTCCCCGAGCAGTACTTC.

The chain joins TRBV7-9 to TRBJ2-7; 9 positions agree with TRBD1. The V gene end was trimmed by 4 bases and the J gene end by 2 bases; junction bases not matched to a gene: 15. Germline V gene sequence: CDR1 SEHNR, CDR2 FQNEAQ (reference sequence). The CDR3 runs 18 residues. CDR3 sequence reads: CASSSRSGSGQGPYEQYF. The CDR3 DNA is TGTGCCAGCAGCTCCCGATCCGGCTCGGGACAGGGTCCCTACGAGCAGTACTTC.

The rearrangement uses TRBV28 and TRBJ1-5; TRBD1 is a possible D gene (6 bases). The CDR3 runs 16 residues. Germline lookup yields CDR1 MDHEN and CDR2 SYDVKM. V lost 4 bases to trimming and J lost 0 bases, with 13 bases between them. The CDR3, as DNA: TGTGCCAGCAGTTCAGGGGCCCTAGCTAGCAATCAGCCCCAGCATTTT. The encoded protein is CASSSGALASNQPQHF.

On this clone itself: Additional DNA sequences in this sample encode the identical CDR3. The CDR3: CSVVPGTEAFF. In DNA form, the CDR3 reads TGCAGCGTTGTACCGGGCACTGAAGCTTTCTTT. The chain has TRBV29-1 and TRBJ1-1; the D is unclear. Germline V CDR1 and CDR2: SQVTM, ANQGSEA. Trimming shortened V by 4 bases and J by 4 bases, and 7 bases separated the two germline ends. The CDR3 has 11 amino acids.

A few counts support this clone. Germline is not matched at one junction end, which may reflect a read error. The chain recombines TRBV2 with TRBJ2-6, with D perhaps matching TRBD1 (6 bases). CDR1 and CDR2 from the germline V gene are SNHLY and FYNNEI. This CDR3 has 15 residues. Here the CDR3 DNA reads TGTGCCAGCAGTGAGGTGGGGGCTGGGGCCAACGGCCTGACTTTC. Translated, it gives CASSEVGAGANGLTF.

The rearrangement joins TRBV21-1 to TRBJ1-4; the D call in the table, TRBD1, was not verified against the DNA. TRBV21-1 is tagged as a pseudogene. This CDR3 is built from 18 residues. DNA of the CDR3: TGTGCCAGCAAGAATGGCAGGGGGTTTAGGAGAACTAATGAAAAACTGTTTTTT. This encodes CASKNGRGFRRTNEKLFF.

This clone has a single count. The genes are TRBV4-1 and TRBJ1-6, with D perhaps TRBD1 (5 bases). The germline V gene encodes CDR1 MGHRA and CDR2 YSYEKL. Trimming left V 0 bases short and J 6 bases short, with 12 bases between. This CDR3 region has 16 residues. CDR3 residues: CASSQESRQGNSPLHF. As DNA, the CDR3 is TGCGCCAGCAGCCAAGAATCGCGTCAGGGTAATTCACCCCTCCACTTT.

This clone has a handful of counts. V gene TRBV11-3 combines with J gene TRBJ2-3; D is perhaps TRBD1 (6 bases). Germline-derived CDR1 and CDR2 are SGHNT and YENEEA. The CDR3 is made up of 14 amino acids. V lost 5 bases to trimming and J lost 3 bases, with 12 bases between them. CDR3 DNA: TGTGCCAGCAGCCCCAGGGGCACAACAGATACGCAGTATTTT. Amino acids: CASSPRGTTDTQYF.

This chain connects TRBV2 to TRBJ2-7; perhaps TRBD1 as D (5 bases). Looked up from germline, CDR1 is SNHLY and CDR2 is FYNNEI. The CDR3 has 14 residues. Trimming removed 6 bases from V and 6 bases from J, with 18 bases in between. The CDR3: CASSRQPITTEQYF. The CDR3 DNA is TGTGCCAGCAGCAGACAGCCCATTACTACCGAGCAGTACTTC.

The chain is built from TRBV6-6 and TRBJ2-3; 10 bases map to TRBD2. Germline CDR1 reads MNHNY; CDR2 reads SVGAGI (reference sequence). V was pared by 7 bases and J by 1 base, with 2 bases of the junction left unmatched. The CDR3 length is 14 residues. CDR3 DNA: TGTGCCAGCAAAACTAGCGGGGGCACAGATACGCAGTATTTT. As protein: CASKTSGGTDTQYF.

This chain uses TRBV7-9 with TRBJ1-4, with 8 bases aligning to TRBD1. Trimming took 5 bases from V and 8 from J; bases not matched to a gene: 13. The CDR3 has 16 amino acids. CDR1 and CDR2 (germline): SEHNR, FQNEAQ (reference sequence). Here the CDR3 reads CASSPMTGASGEKLFF. The CDR3 nucleotides are TGTGCCAGCAGCCCCATGACAGGGGCGTCGGGGGAAAAACTGTTTTTT.

The rearrangement joins TRBV11-3 to TRBJ2-7; the D gene is possibly TRBD1 (5 bases). The germline V gene has CDR1 SGHNT and CDR2 YENEEA. The germline V and J ends were trimmed by 3 bases and 2 bases, with 14 bases remaining between them. CDR3 size: 15 residues. The CDR3 here is CASSFQTGVPYEQYF. For the CDR3, the DNA is TGTGCCAGCAGCTTTCAAACAGGTGTCCCCTACGAGCAGTACTTC.

The chain uses TRBV29-1 and TRBJ2-7; 9 bases map to TRBD2. The CDR3 consists of 14 residues. CDR1 is SQVTM and CDR2 is ANQGSEA in the germline V gene. V was pared by 5 bases and J by 0 bases, with 5 bases of the junction left unmatched. The DNA for the CDR3 is TGCAGCGTTCAGGCGGGAGGGCCCTCCTACGAGCAGTACTTC. Encoded protein: CSVQAGGPSYEQYF.

V gene TRBV5-1 combines with J gene TRBJ1-3; D not resolved. The CDR3 consists of 14 residues. The V end lost 3 bases, the J end lost 4 bases, and 11 bases lay between the germline ends. In germline, CDR1 is SGHRS, CDR2 YFSETQ. The CDR3 sequence: CASSWVDFGNTIYF. The CDR3, as DNA: TGCGCCAGCAGCTGGGTTGACTTCGGAAACACCATATATTTT. Full variable domain (rest looked up from reference TRBV5-1 and TRBJ1-3): KAGVTQTPRYLIKTRGQQVTLSCSPISGHRSVSWYQQTPGQGLQFLFEYFSETQRNKGNFPGRFSGRQFSNSRSEMNVSTLELGDSALYLCASSWVDFGNTIYFGEGSWLTVV.

The chain joins TRBV7-2 to TRBJ2-1; 10 bases are a match to TRBD2. CDR1 is SGHTA and CDR2 is FQGNSA in the germline V gene. With V trimmed by 6 bases and J by 1 base, 9 bases remained unmatched. The CDR3 runs 17 residues. The CDR3 bases are TGTGCCAGCAGGCCACCCCTACTAGCGGGATCCTACAATGAGCAGTTCTTC. It encodes CASRPPLLAGSYNEQFF.

The genes are TRBV19 and TRBJ2-2; D gene unclear. CDR1 and CDR2 from the germline V gene are LNHDA and SQIVND (reference sequence). This CDR3 has 12 residues. Trimming removed 7 bases at V and 7 bases at J, with 10 bases between. The CDR3 region is CASTPTGGELFF. The CDR3 DNA reads as TGTGCCAGTACCCCGACGGGCGGGGAGCTGTTTTTT.